Below are 10 T cell receptor beta chains sequenced from a single sample in a study of shared clonotypes between healthy human individuals. Generated by immunoSEQ multiplex PCR, the TCRdb table keeps only in-frame clones and is missing some. The sample records over a million clones, around 97% being singletons. Sample: naive CD4+ T cells sorted from blood. Indicated subset: CD45RA+ positively selected. These receptors were taken from a man aged 30 to 39 in good health.

In DNA form, the CDR3 reads TGCAGCGTTGCCGGAGGAACGGCGGGATACAATGAGCAGTTCTTC. Amino acid sequence: CSVAGGTAGYNEQFF. V and J are TRBV29-1 and TRBJ2-1, with D possibly TRBD2 on 6 matching bases. The CDR3 length is 15 residues. Trimming pared 4 bases from V and 4 bases from J, leaving 17 bases between. Germline CDR1 reads SQVTM; CDR2 reads ANQGSEA.

Here the CDR3 reads CASSQVVGTGDQPQHF. CDR3 sequence (DNA): TGCGCCAGCAGCCAAGTAGTTGGGACAGGGGATCAGCCCCAGCATTTT. The J gene is TRBJ1-5, the V gene TRBV4-1; 10 positions match TRBD1. This CDR3 region has 16 residues. Germline CDR1 and CDR2: MGHRA and YSYEKL. V was clipped by 1 base and J by 5 bases; unmatched bases: 5.

This chain links TRBV9 with TRBJ2-7; TRBD1 might be the D (5 bases). Germline CDR1 reads SGDLS; CDR2 reads YYNGEE. This CDR3 has 15 amino acids. V was pared by 0 bases and J by 2 bases, with 12 bases between. CDR3 sequence (DNA): TGTGCCAGCAGCGTAGGTAGTGGGGCGGCCTACGAGCAGTACTTC. As protein: CASSVGSGAAYEQYF.

The chain joins TRBV10-1 to TRBJ1-3; TRBD1 agrees at 8 bases. V dropped 6 bases and J dropped 3; count of bases not matched to a gene: 7. The CDR3 consists of 15 residues. Germline lookup yields CDR1 WNHNN and CDR2 SYGVQD (reference sequence). The CDR3 sequence: CASSGQGTIGNTIYF. The CDR3 bases are TGCGCCAGCAGCGGACAGGGAACTATTGGAAACACCATATATTTT.

This chain joins TRBV10-1 and TRBJ2-3, with D unclear. Trimming took off 4 bases at V and 4 bases at J, with 3 bases between the two ends. Germline V gives CDR1 WNHNN, CDR2 SYGVQD (reference sequence). This CDR3 comprises 11 residues. Written as DNA, the CDR3 is TGCGCCAGCAGTGCGGCAGATACGCAGTATTTT. Its protein is CASSAADTQYF.

The rearrangement links TRBV4-2 to TRBJ2-2, with 8 bases fitting TRBD1. Trimming at V came to 1 base and at J to 4 bases, leaving 29 bases not matched to a gene. The CDR3 is 24 residues long. Germline V gene data show CDR1 as LGHNA and CDR2 as YNFKEQ. The CDR3 sequence: CASSQGLVGGGPSGTGVGTGELFF. DNA for the CDR3: TGTGCCAGCAGCCAAGGGTTAGTAGGGGGTGGACCCTCTGGGACAGGTGTTGGCACCGGGGAGCTGTTTTTT.

The genes are TRBV25-1 and TRBJ1-1; possible D gene TRBD1, 5 bases. Germline lookup yields CDR1 MGHDK and CDR2 SYGVNS. This CDR3 is 16 amino acids long. With 4 bases removed from V and 1 base from J, the gap between germline ends came to 16 bases. The CDR3 DNA sequence: TGTGCCAGCAGTGCCGGACACCGCAGCGGGAACACTGAAGCTTTCTTT. Protein product: CASSAGHRSGNTEAFF.

This chain uses TRBV6-1 with TRBJ2-2, with 8 positions matching TRBD1. This CDR3 is built from 19 residues. The trim removed 2 bases at V and 4 bases at J, leaving 15 bases unmatched. CDR1 and CDR2 (germline): MNHNS, SASEGT. CDR3 coding DNA: TGTGCCAGCAGTGAATTCCAGACAGGGGCCCACCTGGGCACCGGGGAGCTGTTTTTT. Its translation: CASSEFQTGAHLGTGELFF.

The rearrangement uses TRBV12-5 and TRBJ1-2; 8 bases match TRBD1. The V and J ends lost 5 bases and 2 bases, in that order; junction bases with no gene match: 10. CDR1 LGHNT and CDR2 FRNRAP come from the germline V gene. This CDR3 has 16 amino acids. CDR3 in amino acids: CASGADREGWNYGYTF. The CDR3 DNA follows: TGTGCTAGTGGTGCGGACAGGGAGGGTTGGAACTATGGCTACACCTTC.

J is TRBJ2-5 and V is TRBV9; TRBD2 agrees at 11 bases. There are 18 residues in the CDR3. V gave up 2 bases and J gave up 1 base; unmatched junction bases: 10. Germline loops: CDR1 SGDLS, CDR2 YYNGEE. The CDR3 is CASSVSGRAQSIQETQYF. The CDR3 DNA reads TGTGCCAGCAGCGTTAGCGGGAGGGCCCAGTCAATCCAAGAGACCCAGTACTTC.